This TCR beta chain is drawn from a study of T cell changes during pregnancy in multiple sclerosis. Germline V CDR1 and CDR2: LGHNA, YSLEER. Germline trimming cut 0 bases from V and 13 bases from J; bases unmatched to any gene: 8. This CDR3 has 14 amino acids. Clones were sequenced by immunoSEQ multiplex PCR, and TCRdb holds only the in-frame ones, with some missing. Among about 68,000 clones listed, about 90% were seen once. The material was peripheral blood, obtained in the second trimester of pregnancy. The receptor was derived from a female donor with multiple sclerosis, enrolled in a pregnancy study. This chain links TRBV4-3 with TRBJ2-1; 8 bases agree with TRBD2. This chain's CDR3 is CASSQDWAGGEQFF. CDR3 sequence (DNA): TGCGCCAGCAGCCAAGATTGGGCGGGGGGCGAACAGTTCTTC.